This T cell receptor (beta chain) was identified in a study of cytomegalovirus exposure and HLA in healthy donors. On the study more broadly: The approximately 690 first-cohort repertoires and the roughly 130 validation repertoires shared the same platform, a later analysis reported.

The CDR3 is 16 amino acids. Clones were read by immunoSEQ multiplex PCR, and TCRdb kept only the in-frame ones, dropping some. The data hold 68,000 or so clones, with around 90% observed a single time. This chain uses TRBV21-1 with TRBJ1-4; TRBD1 is taken as the D call from the table, unchecked against the DNA. TRBV21-1 is reported as a pseudogene. The sample taken for sequencing was PBMCs. This clonotype was obtained from a man between 18 and 29 years old in good health and CMV-seronegative. CDR3 region: CASSKVGGTANEKLFF. The CDR3 DNA follows: TGTGCCAGCAGCAAAGTTGGAGGGACAGCTAATGAAAAACTGTTTTTT.